This TCR beta chain was sequenced during a study of a mutant IDH1 vaccine in newly diagnosed glioma. Across the study: Standard pretreatment was either radiotherapy, temozolomide, or, for most, radiochemotherapy with temozolomide. V12 corresponded to week 35 and V13 to week 47.

Study findings and constraints: More than 80% of patients showed vaccine-induced immune responses across multiple MHC alleles.

There are 15 residues in the CDR3. The ends lost 6 bases at V and 6 bases at J; junction bases unmatched: 8. Germline V gene sequence: CDR1 MDHEN, CDR2 SYDVKM. About this clone itself: Its antigen is currently unknown.

Using immunoSEQ multiplex PCR, the repertoire was profiled, and TCRdb retains in-frame clones only, with some absent. The data show about 74,000 clones, with around 86% seen just once and approximately 2% held by the top ten. The time point here: week 35, safety follow-up. Topical imiquimod accompanied each vaccine dose, which consisted of 300 ug of mutant IDH1 20-mer peptide. This chain links TRBV28 with TRBJ1-2; TRBD1 aligns across 12 bases. The sequences come from PBMCs, collected from a glioma patient whose treatment included an IDH1 peptide vaccine. This clonotype was sampled from a man aged 25-45 years with glioma. Here the CDR3 reads CASRPPGQGAHGYTF. In nucleotides, the CDR3 is TGTGCCAGCAGACCCCCGGGACAGGGGGCCCATGGCTACACCTTC.